This section outlines one T cell receptor (beta chain) sequence together with its context. Its antigen is currently unknown. The sample originates from a study of PD-1 blockade in classical Hodgkin lymphoma. Libraries were prepared by immunoSEQ multiplex PCR; TCRdb keeps only in-frame clonotypes and omits some of them. The data hold tens of thousands of clones, with 85% observed a single time. Study observations and caveats: Reported findings placed baseline TCR diversity lower in newly diagnosed patients (compared with healthy donors).

CDR3 length: 13 amino acids. The germline V gene encodes CDR1 WSHSY and CDR2 SAAADI. V was clipped by 3 bases and J by 2 bases, with 8 bases between them. No patient escaped relapse after autologous stem cell transplantation, and brentuximab vedotin exposure varied. Negative selection with magnetic separation was used to purify CD4+ T cells from thawed PBMCs. V and J are TRBV10-2 and TRBJ2-7; TRBD2 is a possible D gene (5 bases). The input for sequencing was CD4+ T cells from blood, taken at baseline. This receptor was obtained from a human donor with classical Hodgkin lymphoma. CDR3 protein: CASSDPGTYEQYF. The CDR3 DNA follows: TGCGCCAGCAGTGATCCGGGAACCTACGAGCAGTACTTC.